This T cell receptor beta chain came from a study of regulatory T cells in long-lasting Graves disease. Study-level background: Persistent Graves' disease denoted over 5 years of antithyroid drugs plus positive TSH receptor antibodies.

Per germline, CDR1 MDHEN and CDR2 SYDVKM. V trimming: 6 bases; J trimming: 5 bases; junction bases outside the gene matches: 3. The CDR3 consists of 14 residues. Whole-study results and caveats: Peripheral blood alone, not thyroid tissue, underwent study. Persistent patients shared more public clonotypes (under 3,000) than newly diagnosed patients (approximately 960). Persistent disease samples used TRBV28, TRBJ1-2 and TRBJ2-5 preferentially.

Time point defined: persistent/refractory GD, antithyroid drugs over 5 years with positive TRAb. RNA extracted from PBMCs served as the sequencing template. The authors built TCR beta libraries using iRepertoire HTBI primers and Arm-PCR of CDR3 regions. TCRdb re-analysed the multiplex PCR reads in MiXCR, keeping a single row per CDR3 protein. The data contain over 450,000 distinct CDR3 sequences, roughly 21% of them seen just once; the ten biggest clones take up about 7%. This clonotype was observed once. What it binds is not known. This is likely a read error, given that the CDR3 carries no conserved phenylalanine or tryptophan at its end.

This receptor was taken from a female donor with Graves disease. The V gene is TRBV28, the J gene TRBJ2-2, with 10 bases matching TRBD1. The sequencing here drew on peripheral blood mononuclear cells (PBMCs), taken when the disease was refractory, from a patient treated with antithyroid drugs. The CDR3 coding sequence is TGTGCCAGCAGCCGGACAGGGGGTACCGGGGAGCTGTTTTCT. Amino acids: CASSRTGGTGELFS.